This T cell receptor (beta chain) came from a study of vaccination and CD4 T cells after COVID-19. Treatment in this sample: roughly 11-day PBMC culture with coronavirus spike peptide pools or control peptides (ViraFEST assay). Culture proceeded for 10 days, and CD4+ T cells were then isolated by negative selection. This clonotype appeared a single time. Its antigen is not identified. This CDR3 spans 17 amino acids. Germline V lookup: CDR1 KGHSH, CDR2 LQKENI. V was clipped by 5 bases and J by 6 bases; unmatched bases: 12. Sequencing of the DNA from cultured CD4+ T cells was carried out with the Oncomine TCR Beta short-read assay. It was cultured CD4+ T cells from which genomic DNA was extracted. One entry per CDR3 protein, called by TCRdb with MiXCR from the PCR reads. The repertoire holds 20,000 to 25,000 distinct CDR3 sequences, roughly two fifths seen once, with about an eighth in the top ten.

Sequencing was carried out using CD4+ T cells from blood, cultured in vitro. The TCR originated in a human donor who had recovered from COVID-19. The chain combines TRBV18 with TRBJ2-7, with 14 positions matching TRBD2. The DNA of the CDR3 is TGTGCCAGCTCATCCTTCTTAATGACTAGCGGGAGGGCCGAGCAGTACTTC. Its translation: CASSSFLMTSGRAEQYF.